This T cell receptor (beta chain) originates from a study of T-cell reconstitution after alpha-beta-depleted transplantation in children. Trimming left V 0 bases short and J 3 bases short, with 6 bases between. This CDR3 is built from 14 residues. Germline CDR1 MNHEY, CDR2 SVGAGI. A library of TCRbeta sequences, prepared with unique molecular identifiers, was generated. TCRdb fed the PCR reads into MiXCR, producing one record per CDR3 protein. The sample has about 420,000 distinct CDR3 sequences, 15% to 20% seen once. The source of this sequence is a boy in the first two years of life who had a stem cell transplant for Wiskott-Aldrich syndrome, so the T cells may come from the graft donor. This material consisted of PBMCs, mostly from graft donor cells, taken 360 days after TCRalphabeta/CD19-depleted stem cell transplant. The chain combines TRBV6-5 with TRBJ2-1; TRBD1 is a possible D gene (5 bases). The CDR3 region has the DNA TGTGCCAGCAGTTACTCGGACATCTACAATGAGCAGTTCTTC. This encodes CASSYSDIYNEQFF.